This T cell receptor beta chain was obtained from a study of shared clonotypes between healthy human individuals. Study-wide findings and caveats: The naive CD4 repertoires of several donors were compared, and approximately 5% of clonotypes were shared.

Germline assignment: CDR1 SGHAT and CDR2 FQNNGV. V shed 1 base and J shed 3 bases, with 13 bases lying between them. This CDR3 has 16 residues. Regarding this clone: Its matching antigen is unknown.

Assay: immunoSEQ multiplex PCR; the TCRdb copy retains only in-frame clones and omits some. The sample yields approximately 640,000 clones, about 90% seen once. Adults of Caucasian background living in Nashville, Tennessee made up all donors. CD8 memory comprised CD45RO+ plus CCR7-negative CD45RA+ TemRA cells. Sequencing was done on a sample of memory CD8+ T cells from PBMCs. Documented subset: CD45RO+ cells pooled with CCR7-negative TemRA cells. This receptor was identified in a man younger than 30 in good health. Some clones in this sample may be carry-over from other donors' samples. The rearrangement uses TRBV11-2 and TRBJ2-4; D is undetermined. CDR3: CASSLGHQGDKNIQYF. The CDR3 nucleotides read TGTGCCAGCAGCTTAGGCCACCAAGGTGACAAAAACATTCAGTACTTC. Supplemented by reference TRBV11-2 and TRBJ2-4, the full variable domain reads EAGVAQSPRYKIIEKRQSVAFWCNPISGHATLYWYQQILGQGPKLLIQFQNNGVVDDSQLPKDRFSAERLKGVDSTLKIQPAKLEDSAVYLCASSLGHQGDKNIQYFGAGTRLSVL.